These 20 T cell receptor beta chains were sequenced from one sample in a study of blood T cell repertoires in COVID-19. TCRdb keeps only in-frame clones here, not all; method: immunoSEQ multiplex PCR. The table records approximately 390,000 clones, around 87% of them present only once. Input material: peripheral blood. The receptors derive from a woman aged 55 to 70 with COVID-19, enrolled during active disease.

V and J are TRBV5-1 and TRBJ1-2; 8 bases agree with TRBD1. The V segment lost 0 bases and the J segment 4 bases; nucleotides outside the gene matches: 11. The CDR3 is 17 residues long. The germline V gene encodes CDR1 SGHRS and CDR2 YFSETQ. The DNA of the CDR3 is TGCGCCAGCAGCTTGGATGTGAACAGGGGGTTCGGCTATGGCTACACCTTC. Amino acids: CASSLDVNRGFGYGYTF.

The V gene is TRBV5-1, the J gene TRBJ2-3; 9 bases align to TRBD2. The V and J ends lost 0 bases and 3 bases, in that order; junction bases with no gene match: 5. This CDR3 is 16 amino acids long. The germline V gene encodes CDR1 SGHRS and CDR2 YFSETQ. The DNA of the CDR3 is TGCGCCAGCAGCTTGGTCGCGGGGGGGCTGACAGATACGCAGTATTTT. It specifies CASSLVAGGLTDTQYF. The full variable domain, with the rest looked up from reference TRBV5-1 and TRBJ2-3, is KAGVTQTPRYLIKTRGQQVTLSCSPISGHRSVSWYQQTPGQGLQFLFEYFSETQRNKGNFPGRFSGRQFSNSRSEMNVSTLELGDSALYLCASSLVAGGLTDTQYFGPGTRLTVL.

The chain employs TRBV5-1 and TRBJ2-1; 8 nucleotides match TRBD2. Germline V gene sequence: CDR1 SGHRS, CDR2 YFSETQ. This CDR3 region has 15 residues. J lost 2 bases, V lost 4 bases, and 5 bases had no gene match. CDR3 in amino acids: CASSLLAGTYNEQFF. CDR3 bases: TGCGCCAGCAGCCTCTTAGCGGGGACCTACAATGAGCAGTTCTTC.

The table lists this clone with a count of one. The chain recombines TRBV9 with TRBJ2-3; D is possibly TRBD2 (6 bases). The CDR3 has 16 residues. Deletions cut 0 bases from V and 1 base from J, with 12 bases between. CDR1 is SGDLS, CDR2 YYNGEE, per germline. The CDR3, as DNA: TGTGCCAGCAGCGTAGCAGGACGGAGGGGCACAGATACGCAGTATTTT. Protein product: CASSVAGRRGTDTQYF.

The gene calls are TRBV28 and TRBJ1-4; D remains ambiguous. The CDR3 length is 15 residues. Trimming stripped 6 bases from V and 0 bases from J, with 11 bases between. Per the germline V gene, CDR1 is MDHEN and CDR2 is SYDVKM. The CDR3 DNA follows: TGTGCCAGCAGCACCCCGGGAACAACTAATGAAAAACTGTTTTTT. It encodes CASSTPGTTNEKLFF.

The chain employs TRBV19 and TRBJ2-7, with no clear D. CDR1 and CDR2 (germline): LNHDA, SQIVND (reference sequence). This CDR3 contains 14 residues. Trimming cost V 3 bases and J 3 bases, with 12 bases left between them. The CDR3 sequence is CASSMLPLYYEQYF. In nucleotides, the CDR3 is TGTGCCAGTAGTATGCTCCCACTCTACTACGAGCAGTACTTC.

V usage is TRBV6-5 and J usage is TRBJ1-1; D perhaps matches TRBD1 (5 bases). Trimming pared 6 bases from V and 4 bases from J, leaving 12 bases between. The germline CDR1 and CDR2 sequences are MNHEY and SVGAGI. The CDR3 is 13 residues long. CDR3 coding DNA: TGTGCCAGCAGCCAAGGGGTAGGCACTGAAGCTTTCTTT. It specifies CASSQGVGTEAFF.

This clone was observed a single time. The V gene is TRBV19, the J gene TRBJ1-5; possibly TRBD1 for D (6 bases). Between the trimmed V and J ends, which lost 5 bases and 7 bases, there was a span of 15 bases. From germline, CDR1 is LNHDA and CDR2 SQIVND (reference sequence). This CDR3 comprises 14 residues. CDR3 sequence reads: CASSPDRPGQPQHF. The DNA for the CDR3 is TGTGCCAGTAGTCCCGACAGGCCAGGCCAGCCCCAGCATTTT.

V and J are TRBV6-5 and TRBJ2-7; tentatively, D is TRBD1 (5 bases). This CDR3 spans 13 amino acids. V was cut by 4 bases and J by 3 bases, with 10 bases left in between. Looked up from germline, CDR1 is MNHEY and CDR2 is SVGAGI. CDR3 region: CASSFGHIYEQYF. For the CDR3, the DNA is TGTGCCAGCAGTTTCGGACACATCTACGAGCAGTACTTC.

The V call is TRBV18, the J call TRBJ2-1; TRBD2 agrees at 10 bases. The CDR3 is 16 residues long. Germline trimming cut 5 bases from V and 9 bases from J; bases unmatched to any gene: 13. Germline lookup yields CDR1 KGHSH and CDR2 LQKENI. The CDR3, as DNA: TGTGCCAGCTCATCAGACGAGCGGGGGGGCCGGGCTGAGCAGTTCTTC. It translates to CASSSDERGGRAEQFF.

The count of this clone is one. The chain couples TRBV6-4 to TRBJ2-1, with TRBD2 matching over 13 bases. CDR1 is MRHNA and CDR2 is SNTAGT in the germline V gene. This CDR3 spans 17 amino acids. J was trimmed by 7 bases and V by 4 bases; bases with no gene match: 10. CDR3 residues: CASSVSHGTSGNNEQFF. In nucleotides, the CDR3 is TGTGCCAGCAGTGTTAGCCACGGGACTAGCGGGAATAATGAGCAGTTCTTC.

This rearrangement joins TRBV5-4 to TRBJ2-7; 8 bases are a match to TRBD1. The CDR3 consists of 15 residues. V dropped 3 bases and J dropped 3; count of bases not matched to a gene: 8. Germline CDR1 reads SGHNT; CDR2 reads YYREEE (reference sequence). Written as DNA, the CDR3 is TGTGCCAGCAGCTCCCTAGAGACAGGGGTCTACGAGCAGTACTTC. This codes for CASSSLETGVYEQYF. Supplemented by reference TRBV5-4 and TRBJ2-7, the full variable domain reads ETGVTQSPTHLIKTRGQQVTLRCSSQSGHNTVSWYQQALGQGPQFIFQYYREEENGRGNFPPRFSGLQFPNYSSELNVNALELDDSALYLCASSSLETGVYEQYFGPGTRLTVT.

This sequence joins TRBV9 and TRBJ2-1; 7 bases agree with TRBD1. Looked up from germline, CDR1 is SGDLS and CDR2 is YYNGEE. V gave up 3 bases and J gave up 8 bases; unmatched junction bases: 2. The CDR3 extends over 12 amino acids. The CDR3: CASSAQGDEQFF. The CDR3 nucleotides read TGTGCCAGCAGCGCCCAGGGGGATGAGCAGTTCTTC.

The V and J genes are TRBV5-1 and TRBJ1-1; D not resolved. Trimming pared 2 bases from V and 3 bases from J, leaving 8 bases between. CDR3 length: 13 amino acids. Germline V gives CDR1 SGHRS, CDR2 YFSETQ. CDR3 sequence: CASSFYGDTEAFF. The CDR3 nucleotides read TGCGCCAGCAGCTTTTACGGAGACACTGAAGCTTTCTTT.

The rearrangement joins TRBV19 to TRBJ1-1; 8 nucleotides align to TRBD1. CDR3 size: 13 residues. Germline V lookup: CDR1 LNHDA, CDR2 SQIVND (reference sequence). J was trimmed by 4 bases and V by 10 bases; bases with no gene match: 8. The CDR3 here is CAILDRASTEAFF. CDR3 DNA sequence: TGTGCCATTCTGGACAGGGCCAGCACTGAAGCTTTCTTT. Full variable domain (missing parts from reference TRBV19 and TRBJ1-1): DGGITQSPKYLFRKEGQNVTLSCEQNLNHDAMYWYRQDPGQGLRLIYYSQIVNDFQKGDIAEGYSVSREKKESFPLTVTSAQKNPTAFYLCAILDRASTEAFFGQGTRLTVV.

The CDR3 loop is CASSYSEGGTEAFF. The CDR3 DNA sequence: TGTGCCAGCAGTTACTCGGAAGGGGGTACTGAAGCTTTCTTT. This chain links TRBV6-5 with TRBJ1-1, with D maybe TRBD1 (6 bases). V lost 0 bases and J 5 bases, leaving 10 bases between the germline ends. The CDR3 is 14 residues long. Germline CDR1 reads MNHEY; CDR2 reads SVGAGI.

This clone has just a few counts. CDR3 nucleotides: TGTGCCAGCAGTCCCAAGATATTACGGACAGCTCGAAAAGGGGAGCAGTACTTC. As protein: CASSPKILRTARKGEQYF. The chain links TRBV2 to TRBJ2-7; a weak D match, TRBD1 (6 bases). The germline V gene encodes CDR1 SNHLY and CDR2 FYNNEI. V lost 5 bases and J lost 7, with 30 bases in between. This CDR3 region has 18 residues.

Here the CDR3 reads CASSLGQGTNYGYTF. The CDR3 DNA sequence: TGTGCCAGCAGCTTAGGACAGGGAACAAACTATGGCTACACCTTC. This chain connects TRBV7-9 to TRBJ1-2; 7 nucleotides line up with TRBD1. The length of the CDR3 is 15 residues. J gave up 2 bases and V 1 base, and 4 bases lay outside the gene matches. Germline V lookup: CDR1 SEHNR, CDR2 FQNEAQ (reference sequence).

The V call is TRBV19, the J call TRBJ2-7; D might be TRBD1 (6 bases). V was cut by 5 bases and J by 6 bases, with 17 bases left in between. The CDR3 covers 14 residues. CDR1 and CDR2 (germline): LNHDA, SQIVND (reference sequence). For the CDR3, the DNA is TGTGCCAGTAGTGGTGTCCCGACAGGAGCCGAGCAGTACTTC. Translation: CASSGVPTGAEQYF.

A single count supports this clone. This chain joins TRBV4-1 and TRBJ2-3; no firm D call. Germline lookup yields CDR1 MGHRA and CDR2 YSYEKL. V was trimmed by 6 bases and J by 4 bases, leaving 17 bases between them. The CDR3 has 15 residues. The CDR3 sequence is CASSSAQRSADTQYF. CDR3 coding DNA: TGCGCCAGCAGTTCGGCCCAGAGGTCGGCAGATACGCAGTATTTT.